This entry lists 30 T cell receptor beta chains sequenced from one sample in a study of response to subunit inactivated influenza vaccine (dated by TCRdb to about 2018). Preparation of the library involved RT-PCR. The listed sequencing device is Illumina HiSeq 2500. TCRdb reran the public reads through fastp at Q25 and MiXCR, keeping productive beta chains. Each CDR3 protein appears once, grouped with its most common genes and DNA. The sample data list roughly 500,000 distinct CDR3 sequences, and under 25% of these were observed just once. 2.8% of the sample belongs to the ten largest clones. The data also belong to a second study, concerning T cells expressing NK-cell markers. The second study's authors report: TCR beta cDNA libraries were made by 5'RACE template switching that added a universal primer site and unique molecular identifiers.

This sample comprised CD4+ T cells sorted from PBMCs, obtained approximately 13 days after vaccination. The source is a man over 45 who received an inactivated influenza vaccine. Donor details come from another sample of the same person, matched by shared clones.

CDR3 sequence: CASSLDLRGGSETQYF. Here the CDR3 DNA reads TGTGCCAGCAGCTTAGATTTGCGGGGGGGCTCTGAGACCCAGTACTTC. This chain joins TRBV11-2 and TRBJ2-5, with 9 nucleotides matching TRBD2. J lost 5 bases, V lost 0 bases, and 7 bases had no gene match. The germline V gene has CDR1 SGHAT and CDR2 FQNNGV. This CDR3 has 16 residues.

This clonotype was seen more than once but under ten times. The chain is built from TRBV10-3 and TRBJ2-1; D remains ambiguous. The CDR3 sequence is 12 residues long. Germline CDR1 ENHRY, CDR2 SYGVKD. V lost 4 bases and J 7 bases, leaving 8 bases between the germline ends. The CDR3: CAISVSVNEQFF. The CDR3 nucleotides are TGTGCCATCAGTGTTTCAGTGAATGAGCAGTTCTTC.

The V and J genes are TRBV20-1 and TRBJ1-6, with TRBD1 as a possible D gene (5 bases). The germline CDR1 and CDR2 sequences are DFQATT and SNEGSKA (reference sequence). Trimming cost V 6 bases and J 7 bases, with 16 bases left between them. The CDR3 totals 14 residues. The CDR3 sequence is CSAQQATINSPLHF. The CDR3 nucleotides read TGCAGTGCCCAACAGGCGACTATAAATTCACCCCTCCACTTT.

This clonotype was seen a few times. The missing conserved phenylalanine or tryptophan at the end of this CDR3 makes a read error likely. The DNA is left out, because the CDR3 cannot be placed on it with certainty; the CDR3 is given as TCRdb lists it. The chain has TRBV20-1 and TRBJ2-1; TRBD2 is the table's D call, not checked against the DNA. Germline V CDR1 and CDR2: DFQATT, SNEGSKA (reference sequence). The CDR3 is 9 amino acids in total, end residues counted. The CDR3 sequence is CSASAGQKI.

V and J are TRBV18 and TRBJ2-5, with TRBD1 as a possible D gene (6 bases). This CDR3 comprises 14 residues. Trimming stripped 2 bases from V and 3 bases from J, with 10 bases between. Germline lookup yields CDR1 KGHSH and CDR2 LQKENI. The CDR3 DNA sequence: TGTGCCAGCTCACCAACAGGGACGGAAGAGACCCAGTACTTC. It encodes CASSPTGTEETQYF.

In this sample, this clonotype turned up a few times. This rearrangement joins TRBV9 to TRBJ1-1, with D maybe TRBD1 (5 bases). CDR3 length: 14 residues. The germline V gene encodes CDR1 SGDLS and CDR2 YYNGEE. The V and J ends lost 4 bases and 1 base respectively, with 11 bases between them. Written as DNA, the CDR3 is TGTGCCAGCAGCCATATGACAGAGAACACTGAAGCTTTCTTT. As protein: CASSHMTENTEAFF. The full variable domain, its missing parts supplied by reference TRBV9 and TRBJ1-1, is DSGVTQTPKHLITATGQRVTLRCSPRSGDLSVYWYQQSLDQGLQFLIQYYNGEERAKGNILERFSAQQFPDLHSELNLSSLELGDSALYFCASSHMTENTEAFFGQGTRLTVV.

The chain joins TRBV6-2 or TRBV6-3 to TRBJ2-4; the match to TRBD2 covers 12 bases. The CDR3 is 16 residues long. V shed 0 bases and J 6 bases; nucleotides not matched to a gene: 3. Germline CDR1 and CDR2: MNHEY and SVGEGT. CDR3 DNA: TGTGCCAGCAGTTACTCGACTAGCGGGAGCGGAAACATTCAGTACTTC. This sequence encodes CASSYSTSGSGNIQYF.

The V call is TRBV6-5, the J call TRBJ2-7; possibly TRBD2 for D (6 bases). Germline V lookup: CDR1 MNHEY, CDR2 SVGAGI. This CDR3 contains 16 residues. The germline V and J ends were trimmed by 2 bases and 2 bases, with 16 bases remaining between them. The CDR3 nucleotides read TGTGCCAGCAGTTACGGAGGGTTCAAGGGAACCTACGAGCAGTACTTC. It codes for CASSYGGFKGTYEQYF.

J is TRBJ1-6 and V is TRBV11-2; D is ambiguous. V was trimmed by 6 bases and J by 6 bases, leaving 6 bases between them. Germline CDR1 and CDR2: SGHAT and FQNNGV. The CDR3 contains 12 residues. The DNA for the CDR3 is TGTGCCAGCAGACGAACTAATTCACCCCTCCACTTT. This gives the protein CASRRTNSPLHF.

The rearrangement links TRBV19 to TRBJ2-5, with D possibly matching TRBD2 (5 bases). V lost 1 base, J lost 4 bases, and 10 bases lay in between. The CDR3 length is 14 residues. Germline lookup yields CDR1 LNHDA and CDR2 SQIVND (reference sequence). CDR3 DNA sequence: TGTGCCAGTAGTATAGTGGGGAGCGGAGAGACCCAGTACTTC. Its translation: CASSIVGSGETQYF. Full variable domain (outside the CDR3, taken from reference TRBV19 and TRBJ2-5): DGGITQSPKYLFRKEGQNVTLSCEQNLNHDAMYWYRQDPGQGLRLIYYSQIVNDFQKGDIAEGYSVSREKKESFPLTVTSAQKNPTAFYLCASSIVGSGETQYFGPGTRLLVL.

This clonotype was seen a handful of times. The rearrangement links TRBV7-2 to TRBJ2-7; D not certain. Germline assignment: CDR1 SGHTA and CDR2 FQGNSA. This CDR3 is built from 15 residues. V lost 0 bases to trimming and J lost 3 bases, with 12 bases between them. In DNA form, the CDR3 reads TGTGCCAGCAGCTTAGCTTCGCGGATCAACTACGAGCAGTACTTC. Amino acid sequence: CASSLASRINYEQYF.

The J gene is TRBJ2-2, the V gene TRBV5-1; maybe TRBD1 (6 bases). V was clipped by 6 bases and J by 2 bases, with 14 bases between them. Germline lookup yields CDR1 SGHRS and CDR2 YFSETQ. The CDR3 consists of 15 residues. This chain's CDR3 is CASTYRVQNTGELFF. CDR3 sequence (DNA): TGCGCCAGCACCTACAGGGTTCAAAACACCGGGGAGCTGTTTTTT.

The rearrangement links TRBV29-1 to TRBJ2-1; TRBD2 aligns across 12 bases. V was pared by 7 bases and J by 7 bases, with 8 bases of the junction left unmatched. The CDR3 spans 14 residues. Germline values: CDR1 SQVTM, CDR2 ANQGSEA. CDR3 protein: CSAPTSGRGNEQFF. CDR3 in DNA: TGCAGCGCTCCGACTAGCGGGAGAGGAAATGAGCAGTTCTTC.

The V call is TRBV6-5, the J call TRBJ1-1, with 10 bases lining up with TRBD1. Germline CDR1 MNHEY, CDR2 SVGAGI. The V segment lost 2 bases and the J segment 7 bases; nucleotides outside the gene matches: 7. The length of the CDR3 is 15 residues. The CDR3 protein is CASSYKRDRGNEAFF. CDR3 DNA: TGTGCCAGCAGTTACAAAAGGGACAGGGGAAATGAAGCTTTCTTT.

The chain is built from TRBV20-1 and TRBJ2-3; D remains ambiguous. V shed 7 bases and J shed 1 base, with 12 bases lying between them. CDR1 and CDR2 from the germline V gene are DFQATT and SNEGSKA (reference sequence). The CDR3 is made up of 13 amino acids. CDR3 sequence: CSGPVQGTDTQYF. The CDR3 nucleotides are TGCAGTGGGCCGGTTCAGGGCACAGATACGCAGTATTTT.

DNA for the CDR3: TGTGCCAGCAGTTTTACATCAGGAGGACAGCCCCAGCATTTT. It yields the protein CASSFTSGGQPQHF. The chain couples TRBV12-3 or TRBV12-4 to TRBJ1-5; D remains ambiguous. V lost 3 bases, J lost 7 bases, and 13 bases lay in between. This CDR3 is built from 14 residues.

This clonotype was counted between two and nine times. The genes are TRBV4-3 and TRBJ2-7, with D maybe TRBD1 (5 bases). The V end lost 0 bases, the J end lost 2 bases, and 14 bases lay between the germline ends. Germline V lookup: CDR1 LGHNA, CDR2 YSLEER. The CDR3 contains 16 residues. In DNA, the CDR3 is TGCGCCAGCAGCCAAGAAAGGAGCCGACAGCCCTACGAGCAGTACTTC. Translated, it gives CASSQERSRQPYEQYF.

V usage is TRBV28 and J usage is TRBJ2-7, with 7 nucleotides matching TRBD1. From germline, CDR1 is MDHEN and CDR2 SYDVKM. V gave up 5 bases and J gave up 9 bases; unmatched junction bases: 10. This CDR3 is built from 13 residues. CDR3 sequence: CASSQQGSLGQYF. In DNA, the CDR3 is TGTGCCAGCAGTCAACAGGGGAGTTTAGGGCAGTACTTC.

This clonotype was detected a few times. The genes are TRBV20-1 and TRBJ2-2, with 7 nucleotides matching TRBD1. V dropped 3 bases and J dropped 1; count of bases not matched to a gene: 2. Per germline, CDR1 DFQATT and CDR2 SNEGSKA (reference sequence). This CDR3 contains 14 residues. CDR3 in DNA: TGCAGTGCTAGGAGGACAGGGAACACCGGGGAGCTGTTTTTT. This sequence encodes CSARRTGNTGELFF.

This clonotype came up a few times. J is TRBJ1-5 and V is TRBV29-1; tentative D call: TRBD1 (5 bases). Germline assignment: CDR1 SQVTM and CDR2 ANQGSEA. V shed 3 bases and J shed 7 bases, with 13 bases lying between them. The CDR3 is 13 residues long. Here the CDR3 reads CSVDVGGDQPQHF. The CDR3 DNA sequence: TGCAGCGTTGATGTGGGGGGTGACCAGCCCCAGCATTTT.

This sequence joins TRBV19 and TRBJ1-5; no clear D. CDR3 length: 15 residues. The ends were cut back, 5 bases at V and 6 bases at J, with 17 bases in the middle. Germline V gene lookup returns CDR1 LNHDA and CDR2 SQIVND (reference sequence). The CDR3 bases are TGTGCCAGTAGTCCGGTCTTCCTTTCGGGTCAGCCCCAGCATTTT. Protein sequence: CASSPVFLSGQPQHF.

This clonotype showed up just a few times. This chain links TRBV6-5 with TRBJ2-3; maybe TRBD2 (6 bases). V was pared by 2 bases and J by 3 bases, with 9 bases between. CDR1 MNHEY and CDR2 SVGAGI come from the germline V gene. This CDR3 spans 14 amino acids. CDR3: CASSYNAGTDTQYF. CDR3 DNA: TGTGCCAGCAGTTACAACGCGGGAACAGATACGCAGTATTTT.

The J gene is TRBJ2-1, the V gene TRBV20-1, with D possibly TRBD2 on 5 matching bases. The CDR3 loop spans 15 amino acids. Trimming took 0 bases from V and 6 from J, leaving 15 bases between them. Germline lookup yields CDR1 DFQATT and CDR2 SNEGSKA (reference sequence). CDR3 amino acids: CSAREPLGGLNEQFF. The CDR3 nucleotides are TGCAGTGCTAGAGAGCCTCTCGGCGGACTCAATGAGCAGTTCTTC.

The rearrangement links TRBV29-1 to TRBJ2-7; no definite D call. The germline gives CDR1 SQVTM, CDR2 ANQGSEA. Between the trimmed V and J ends, which lost 2 bases and 2 bases, there was a span of 4 bases. The CDR3 has 11 amino acids. The CDR3 sequence: CSVETTYEQYF. CDR3 DNA sequence: TGCAGCGTTGAAACGACCTACGAGCAGTACTTC.

The chain combines TRBV9 with TRBJ2-1; 11 bases are a match to TRBD2. Trimming took 3 bases from V and 8 from J; bases not matched to a gene: 10. This CDR3 has 16 amino acids. Germline values: CDR1 SGDLS, CDR2 YYNGEE. The CDR3 DNA reads as TGTGCCAGCAGCGGACTAGCGGGAAGGAGAAAAGATGAGCAGTTCTTC. Encoded protein: CASSGLAGRRKDEQFF.

This clonotype was recorded at least ten times. The chain recombines TRBV28 with TRBJ1-6; the D gene is possibly TRBD1 (6 bases). The V end lost 9 bases, the J end lost 7 bases, and 13 bases lay between the germline ends. Germline CDR1 and CDR2: MDHEN and SYDVKM. The CDR3 is 13 residues long. The CDR3 DNA reads TGTGCCAGTCTGGACAGCTTGAATTCACCCCTCCACTTT. Protein: CASLDSLNSPLHF. Combining the CDR3 with reference TRBV28 and TRBJ1-6 gives the whole variable domain DVKVTQSSRYLVKRTGEKVFLECVQDMDHENMFWYRQDPGLGLRLIYFSYDVKMKEKGDIPEGYSVSREKKERFSLILESASTNQTSMYLCASLDSLNSPLHFGNGTRLTVT.

This clonotype occurred a few times. The gene calls are TRBV18 and TRBJ2-1, with D possibly matching TRBD2 (5 bases). CDR3 length: 15 amino acids. Trimming took off 0 bases at V and 7 bases at J, with 13 bases between the two ends. Germline CDR1 and CDR2: KGHSH and LQKENI. DNA of the CDR3: TGTGCCAGCTCACCACCTAGCGAGAGGGAGAATGAGCAGTTCTTC. This codes for CASSPPSERENEQFF.

V and J are TRBV11-2 and TRBJ2-1; 11 bases align to TRBD1. Germline V gene lookup returns CDR1 SGHAT and CDR2 FQNNGV. Trimming at V came to 2 bases and at J to 9 bases, leaving 12 bases not matched to a gene. This CDR3 contains 17 residues. DNA for the CDR3: TGTGCCAGCAGCTTAAGAGCGCGGACAGGGGGCACCGGTGAGCAGTTCTTC. It yields the protein CASSLRARTGGTGEQFF.

The genes are TRBV15 and TRBJ1-6, with 10 bases aligning to TRBD1. CDR3 length: 15 amino acids. Germline values: CDR1 LNHNV, CDR2 YYDKDF (reference sequence). The V and J ends lost 5 bases and 9 bases, in that order; junction bases with no gene match: 7. The CDR3 bases are TGTGCCACCAGCGCCTCAGGACAGGGGGGTTCACCCCTCCACTTT. It is translated as CATSASGQGGSPLHF.

This clonotype was counted only a few times. The gene calls are TRBV15 and TRBJ1-1; D not resolved. Germline values: CDR1 LNHNV, CDR2 YYDKDF (reference sequence). The V and J ends lost 0 bases and 11 bases respectively, with 10 bases between them. The CDR3 is made up of 12 amino acids. The CDR3 DNA reads as TGTGCCACCAGCAGAGATCGTGGGAGCGCTTTCTTT. This translates into CATSRDRGSAFF.